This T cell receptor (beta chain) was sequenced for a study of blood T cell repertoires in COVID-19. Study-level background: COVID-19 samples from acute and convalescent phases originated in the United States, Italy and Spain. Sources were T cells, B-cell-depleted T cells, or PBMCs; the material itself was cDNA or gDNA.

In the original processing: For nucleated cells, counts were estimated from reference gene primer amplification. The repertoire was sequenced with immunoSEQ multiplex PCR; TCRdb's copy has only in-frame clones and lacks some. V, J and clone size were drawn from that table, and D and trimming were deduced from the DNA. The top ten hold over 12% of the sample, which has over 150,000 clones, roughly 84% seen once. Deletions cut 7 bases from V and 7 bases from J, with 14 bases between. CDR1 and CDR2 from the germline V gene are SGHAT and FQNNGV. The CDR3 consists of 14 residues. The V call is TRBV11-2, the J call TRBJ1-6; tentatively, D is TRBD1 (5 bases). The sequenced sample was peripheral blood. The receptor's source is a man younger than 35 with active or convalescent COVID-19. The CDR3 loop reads CASNKGRTNSPLHF. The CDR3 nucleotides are TGTGCCAGCAACAAGGGGAGGACGAATTCACCCCTCCACTTT. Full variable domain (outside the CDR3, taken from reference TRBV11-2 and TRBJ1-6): EAGVAQSPRYKIIEKRQSVAFWCNPISGHATLYWYQQILGQGPKLLIQFQNNGVVDDSQLPKDRFSAERLKGVDSTLKIQPAKLEDSAVYLCASNKGRTNSPLHFGNGTRLTVT.